The clone carrying this T cell receptor (beta chain) showed up just once. Its specificity is unknown. This specimen belongs to a study of relationships among human T cell subsets. Study-wide points: Two pan T samples, processed alongside pan B cells, lack T cell counts. Th1, Th2 and regulatory T cells shared many CDR3 sequences. Over 50% of CD8+ cytotoxic sequences were in clones over 100 reads; regulatory and Th2 had few.

TCR alpha and beta CDR3s were amplified from mRNA by semiquantitative ARM-PCR. ARM-PCR used tagged nested gene-specific primers, then communal superprimers for exponential amplification. MiXCR was run by TCRdb on the multiplex PCR reads, yielding one entry per CDR3 protein. Altogether 5,000 or so distinct CDR3 sequences are present, 78% being singletons, with the ten largest covering around 30%. V was pared by 0 bases and J by 8 bases, with 17 bases between. The CDR3 is made up of 15 amino acids. Germline CDR1 reads SGHRS; CDR2 reads YFSETQ. V and J are TRBV5-1 and TRBJ1-1; D possibly corresponds to TRBD1 (6 bases). The TCR originated in a man aged 35-49 years in good health. The source material was total T cells sorted from blood. In DNA, the CDR3 is TGCGCCAGCAGCTTGGGGGCTTACAGGGAGGCGGAAGCTTTCTTT. It translates to CASSLGAYREAEAFF. Full variable domain (rest looked up from reference TRBV5-1 and TRBJ1-1): KAGVTQTPRYLIKTRGQQVTLSCSPISGHRSVSWYQQTPGQGLQFLFEYFSETQRNKGNFPGRFSGRQFSNSRSEMNVSTLELGDSALYLCASSLGAYREAEAFFGQGTRLTVV.